The rows below give T cell receptor beta chains drawn from one sample of a study of blood T cell repertoires in COVID-19. Repertoires were generated with immunoSEQ multiplex PCR, while TCRdb's copy carries only in-frame clones and drops some. There are fewer than 80,000 clones in the sample; about 88% occur only once, and approximately 16% lies in the top ten. The material sequenced was peripheral blood. The receptors were gathered from a woman older than 75 with active or convalescent COVID-19. CDR3s include the opening cysteine and the closing phenylalanine or tryptophan. Each record gives: clone size, D gene, J gene, V gene, CDR3 protein, CDR3 DNA. The D gene is left open where the match is weak. A row's size may be missing; if present it is once, few, many or a size class.

abundance: -
d_gene: TRBD1
j_gene: TRBJ1-2
v_gene: TRBV18
CDR3aa: CASSPGTENYGYTF
CDR3nt: TGTGCCAGCTCACCAGGGACAGAAAACTATGGCTACACCTTC

abundance: -
d_gene: -
j_gene: TRBJ2-7
v_gene: TRBV29-1
CDR3aa: CSVDVGDSYEQYF
CDR3nt: TGCAGCGTTGACGTAGGGGACTCCTACGAGCAGTACTTC

abundance: few
d_gene: TRBD1
j_gene: TRBJ2-1
v_gene: TRBV6-2/TRBV6-3
CDR3aa: CASSYGTESNEQFF
CDR3nt: TGTGCCAGCAGTTACGGGACAGAGAGCAATGAGCAGTTCTTC

abundance: -
d_gene: -
j_gene: TRBJ2-5
v_gene: TRBV9
CDR3aa: CASSRLDSQETQYF
CDR3nt: TGTGCCAGCAGCCGGCTTGACAGCCAAGAGACCCAGTACTTC

abundance: -
d_gene: TRBD1
j_gene: TRBJ1-4
v_gene: TRBV5-1
CDR3aa: CASSSGGTGNEKLFF
CDR3nt: TGCGCCAGCAGTTCCGGGGGGACAGGAAATGAAAAACTGTTTTTT

abundance: once
d_gene: -
j_gene: TRBJ2-4
v_gene: TRBV7-2
CDR3aa: CASSLGRFDSSKNIQYF
CDR3nt: TGTGCCAGCAGCTTGGGTCGGTTCGACAGCTCCAAAAACATTCAGTACTTC

abundance: -
d_gene: -
j_gene: TRBJ1-1
v_gene: TRBV28
CDR3aa: CASSPPDKNTEAFF
CDR3nt: TGTGCCAGCAGTCCCCCCGACAAGAACACTGAAGCTTTCTTT

abundance: -
d_gene: -
j_gene: TRBJ1-2
v_gene: TRBV7-9
CDR3aa: CASSPQKYGYTF
CDR3nt: TGTGCCAGCAGCCCCCAGAAGTATGGCTACACCTTC

abundance: -
d_gene: -
j_gene: TRBJ1-6
v_gene: TRBV27
CDR3aa: CASSFSVSGNSPLHF
CDR3nt: TGTGCCAGCAGTTTTTCGGTATCCGGGAATTCACCCCTCCACTTT

abundance: -
d_gene: -
j_gene: TRBJ1-3
v_gene: TRBV12-3/TRBV12-4
CDR3aa: CASSSGNTIYF
CDR3nt: TGTGCCAGCAGCTCGGGAAACACCATATATTTT

abundance: -
d_gene: TRBD1
j_gene: TRBJ1-2
v_gene: TRBV28
CDR3aa: CASRSGTGTGYTF
CDR3nt: TGTGCCAGCAGATCCGGGACAGGGACTGGCTACACCTTC

abundance: -
d_gene: TRBD1
j_gene: TRBJ1-1
v_gene: TRBV6-5
CDR3aa: CASSRGQGNTEAFF
CDR3nt: TGTGCCAGCAGTCGGGGACAGGGGAACACTGAAGCTTTCTTT

abundance: -
d_gene: TRBD2
j_gene: TRBJ2-1
v_gene: TRBV30
CDR3aa: CAWRPSGDPEQFF
CDR3nt: TGTGCCTGGAGACCTAGCGGGGACCCCGAGCAGTTCTTC

abundance: -
d_gene: -
j_gene: TRBJ2-1
v_gene: TRBV21-1
CDR3aa: CASIFQGASRSYNEQFF
CDR3nt: TGTGCCAGCATATTCCAGGGGGCGTCCCGCTCCTACAATGAGCAGTTCTTC

abundance: -
d_gene: -
j_gene: TRBJ1-3
v_gene: TRBV14
CDR3aa: CASSQDRRGPTSGNTIYF
CDR3nt: TGTGCCAGCAGCCAAGATAGGAGGGGCCCGACCTCTGGAAACACCATATATTTT

abundance: -
d_gene: TRBD2
j_gene: TRBJ2-3
v_gene: TRBV29-1
CDR3aa: CSVDLAGDSTDTQYF
CDR3nt: TGCAGCGTCGACCTAGCGGGGGATAGCACAGATACGCAGTATTTT

abundance: -
d_gene: -
j_gene: TRBJ1-4
v_gene: TRBV19
CDR3aa: CASSSSGARNEKLFF
CDR3nt: TGTGCCAGTAGTTCTTCAGGGGCGAGGAATGAAAAACTGTTTTTT

abundance: -
d_gene: TRBD1
j_gene: TRBJ2-7
v_gene: TRBV6-2/TRBV6-3
CDR3aa: CASSFRTGAIISYEQYF
CDR3nt: TGTGCCAGCAGTTTTCGGACAGGGGCCATAATTTCCTACGAGCAGTACTTC

abundance: -
d_gene: TRBD1
j_gene: TRBJ1-1
v_gene: TRBV4-3
CDR3aa: CASSPERGPGLDTEAFF
CDR3nt: TGCGCCAGCAGCCCGGAGAGGGGGCCCGGCCTGGACACTGAAGCTTTCTTT

abundance: once
d_gene: -
j_gene: TRBJ1-4
v_gene: TRBV7-2
CDR3aa: CASSLAGVPNEKLFF
CDR3nt: TGTGCCAGCAGCTTAGCAGGGGTGCCTAATGAAAAACTGTTTTTT

abundance: -
d_gene: -
j_gene: TRBJ2-7
v_gene: TRBV21-1
CDR3aa: CASSPIRDRAYEQYF
CDR3nt: TGTGCCAGCAGCCCCATACGGGACAGGGCGTACGAGCAGTACTTC

abundance: -
d_gene: -
j_gene: TRBJ2-3
v_gene: TRBV24-1
CDR3aa: CATSAGLPPLMNTQYF
CDR3nt: TGTGCCACCAGTGCGGGACTCCCCCCACTAATGAATACGCAGTATTTT

abundance: -
d_gene: -
j_gene: TRBJ1-1
v_gene: TRBV4-2
CDR3aa: CASSQAQGKVPLNTEAFF
CDR3nt: TGTGCCAGCAGCCAAGCTCAGGGTAAAGTCCCCTTGAACACTGAAGCTTTCTTT

abundance: -
d_gene: TRBD1
j_gene: TRBJ1-5
v_gene: TRBV15
CDR3aa: CATSRGQGLNQPQHF
CDR3nt: TGTGCCACCAGCAGGGGACAGGGTCTCAATCAGCCCCAGCATTTT

abundance: -
d_gene: -
j_gene: TRBJ1-1
v_gene: TRBV19
CDR3aa: CASSSRVRQVSSAFF
CDR3nt: TGTGCCAGTAGTTCCCGCGTACGACAGGTTTCGTCAGCTTTCTTT

abundance: -
d_gene: -
j_gene: TRBJ1-2
v_gene: TRBV7-9
CDR3aa: CASSLNGRVGGYTF
CDR3nt: TGTGCCAGCAGCTTGAACGGGAGGGTCGGAGGCTACACCTTC

abundance: -
d_gene: -
j_gene: TRBJ2-3
v_gene: TRBV28
CDR3aa: CASRQQSDTQYF
CDR3nt: TGTGCCAGCAGGCAACAATCGGATACGCAGTATTTT

abundance: -
d_gene: TRBD1
j_gene: TRBJ2-7
v_gene: TRBV9
CDR3aa: CASSFAGTGAQGEQYF
CDR3nt: TGTGCCAGCAGCTTTGCCGGGACAGGGGCACAGGGCGAGCAGTACTTC

abundance: -
d_gene: TRBD1
j_gene: TRBJ1-3
v_gene: TRBV5-5
CDR3aa: CASSLDRGPGYTIYF
CDR3nt: TGTGCCAGCAGCTTGGACAGGGGGCCCGGTTACACCATATATTTT

abundance: -
d_gene: TRBD2
j_gene: TRBJ2-1
v_gene: TRBV6-5
CDR3aa: CASTLLAGGHNEQFF
CDR3nt: TGTGCCAGCACCCTACTAGCGGGGGGCCACAATGAGCAGTTCTTC

abundance: -
d_gene: -
j_gene: TRBJ1-1
v_gene: TRBV3-1/TRBV3-2
CDR3aa: CASSQGGAEAFF
CDR3nt: TGTGCCAGCAGCCAAGGCGGGGCTGAAGCTTTCTTT

abundance: -
d_gene: -
j_gene: TRBJ1-6
v_gene: TRBV28
CDR3aa: CAASGIENSPLHF
CDR3nt: TGTGCCGCTTCAGGGATAGAGAATTCACCCCTCCACTTT

abundance: -
d_gene: -
j_gene: TRBJ1-6
v_gene: TRBV15
CDR3aa: CATSRDLGLPYNSPLHF
CDR3nt: TGTGCCACCAGCAGAGATCTCGGGTTGCCCTATAATTCACCCCTCCACTTT

abundance: -
d_gene: TRBD1
j_gene: TRBJ2-7
v_gene: TRBV9
CDR3aa: CASSGHPTGVYEQYF
CDR3nt: TGTGCCAGCAGCGGGCACCCGACAGGGGTCTACGAGCAGTACTTC

abundance: -
d_gene: -
j_gene: TRBJ1-1
v_gene: TRBV6-1
CDR3aa: CTSSEVRGTEAFF
CDR3nt: TGTACCAGCAGTGAGGTTAGAGGCACTGAAGCTTTCTTT

abundance: once
d_gene: TRBD1
j_gene: TRBJ1-1
v_gene: TRBV19
CDR3aa: CASNPDRETTEAFF
CDR3nt: TGTGCCAGTAATCCAGACAGGGAGACCACTGAAGCTTTCTTT

abundance: -
d_gene: -
j_gene: TRBJ1-1
v_gene: TRBV4-1
CDR3aa: CASSQVWPVNTEAFF
CDR3nt: TGCGCCAGCAGCCAAGTTTGGCCCGTGAACACTGAAGCTTTCTTT

abundance: -
d_gene: TRBD1
j_gene: TRBJ1-1
v_gene: TRBV18
CDR3aa: CASSPGTADTEAFF
CDR3nt: TGTGCCAGCTCACCCGGGACAGCCGACACTGAAGCTTTCTTT

abundance: -
d_gene: -
j_gene: TRBJ1-6
v_gene: TRBV27
CDR3aa: CASSWTGHPSSPLHF
CDR3nt: TGTGCCAGCAGTTGGACGGGACATCCCTCTTCACCCCTCCACTTT

abundance: once
d_gene: TRBD1
j_gene: TRBJ1-4
v_gene: TRBV7-9
CDR3aa: CASSLGTAGGEKLFF
CDR3nt: TGTGCCAGCAGCTTGGGGACAGCAGGTGGTGAAAAACTGTTTTTT

abundance: -
d_gene: -
j_gene: TRBJ1-5
v_gene: TRBV4-3
CDR3aa: CASSQVLGGNQPQHF
CDR3nt: TGCGCCAGCAGCCAAGTCTTAGGAGGCAATCAGCCCCAGCATTTT

abundance: once
d_gene: -
j_gene: TRBJ1-6
v_gene: TRBV5-6
CDR3aa: CASSPTLADNSPLHF
CDR3nt: TGTGCCAGCAGCCCGACGCTAGCCGATAATTCACCCCTCCACTTT